This T cell receptor (beta chain) was obtained from a study of blood T cell repertoires in COVID-19. Study in general: Researchers got acute and convalescent COVID-19 samples from the United States, Italy and Spain. T cells, B-cell-depleted T cells, or PBMCs supplied cDNA or gDNA.

How the authors handled the data: Scientists estimated how many nucleated cells there were by amplifying reference gene primers. TCRdb keeps only in-frame clones here, not all; method: immunoSEQ multiplex PCR. The DNA was the basis for D and trimming; V, J and clone size are from that table. The table lists 110,000 or so clones, around 79% of them singletons, with 2% to 3% in the top ten. V was shortened by 0 bases and J by 2 bases, with 9 bases between the two germline ends. This CDR3 has 14 amino acids. Germline assignment: CDR1 SGHRS and CDR2 YFSETQ. The TCR was taken from a man aged 50 or older with acute or convalescent COVID-19. This rearrangement joins TRBV5-1 to TRBJ2-7; no firm D call. Sequencing was carried out using peripheral blood. CDR3 sequence (DNA): TGCGCCAGCAGCTTGGGGCAGGTTCCCTACGAGCAGTACTTC. This sequence encodes CASSLGQVPYEQYF.